This is a list of T cell receptor beta chains from one sample in a study of cytomegalovirus exposure and HLA in healthy donors. TCRdb keeps only in-frame clones here, not all; method: immunoSEQ multiplex PCR. The repertoire has roughly 150,000 clones, around nine tenths of them found once; the top ten carry about 3.5%. The sample was PBMCs. The source of these receptors is a woman between 18 and 30 years old in good health and CMV-seropositive. Each CDR3 is given without its conserved first and last residue.

V gene	J gene	CDR3 protein
TRBV6-4	TRBJ1-2	ASSQGQATHGYT
TRBV5-8	TRBJ2-1	ASSMGLAGGGEQF
TRBV7-8	TRBJ1-2	ASRPARGQLGYGYT
TRBV7-2	TRBJ2-7	ASSFQQGAYEQY
TRBV6-6	TRBJ1-1	ASSYPGGGTEAF
TRBV4-2	TRBJ2-2	ASSQPIQGPGELF
TRBV27	TRBJ2-7	ASRGGGAPAYEQY
TRBV7-2	TRBJ2-7	ASSLGRESSYEQY
TRBV6-5	TRBJ1-4	ASRQDRVDEKLF
TRBV27	TRBJ1-5	ASSSDRGSNQPQH
TRBV7-8	TRBJ1-1	ASSSRNTGLGPEAF
TRBV6-6	TRBJ2-3	ASSQIAGRTDTQY
TRBV6-5	TRBJ2-5	ASSYPGQETQY
TRBV5-1	TRBJ1-5	ASSYDSYQPQH
TRBV19	TRBJ2-5	ASTKDRGETQY
TRBV5-6	TRBJ2-7	ASSWTGNDEQY
TRBV4-1	TRBJ2-7	ASSQAPSYEQY
TRBV9	TRBJ2-5	ASSQRGGSETQY
TRBV11-3	TRBJ2-7	ASSLILADSYEQY
TRBV28	TRBJ1-2	ASRTPLGGGSHGYT
TRBV28	TRBJ2-7	ASSLTGGYEQY
TRBV6-5	TRBJ1-1	ASSFRTGHTEAF
TRBV20-1	TRBJ2-5	SVSQETQY
TRBV6-5	TRBJ2-5	ASSSDRAGTQY
TRBV10-3	TRBJ1-1	AISEGTGEAF
TRBV5-1	TRBJ2-1	ASSSYLRTGGYNEQF
TRBV7-6	TRBJ2-3	ASSLEPDTQY
TRBV2	TRBJ2-2	ASTVGTSANTGELF
TRBV5-1	TRBJ2-3	ASSLTSGGSGTDTQY
TRBV5-6	TRBJ2-5	ASSLAAGETQY
TRBV9	TRBJ1-2	ASSVHPSRESYGYT
TRBV2	TRBJ2-2	ASRATGAGELF
TRBV4-3	TRBJ2-2	ASSQEQGTNTGELF
TRBV11-2	TRBJ2-3	ASSLGTSGGLGTDTQY
TRBV6-5	TRBJ2-7	ASSYSGVRNEQY
TRBV13	TRBJ2-7	ASSLGGGGADEQY
TRBV30	TRBJ1-3	AWSVIPGSSGNTIY
TRBV6-5	TRBJ2-7	ASSYGGRHHEQY
TRBV7-9	TRBJ2-1	ASSPPGTGYNEQF
TRBV6-6	TRBJ2-1	ASSYSGEFYNEQF
TRBV2	TRBJ2-1	ASRTGLAGGPGWNEQF